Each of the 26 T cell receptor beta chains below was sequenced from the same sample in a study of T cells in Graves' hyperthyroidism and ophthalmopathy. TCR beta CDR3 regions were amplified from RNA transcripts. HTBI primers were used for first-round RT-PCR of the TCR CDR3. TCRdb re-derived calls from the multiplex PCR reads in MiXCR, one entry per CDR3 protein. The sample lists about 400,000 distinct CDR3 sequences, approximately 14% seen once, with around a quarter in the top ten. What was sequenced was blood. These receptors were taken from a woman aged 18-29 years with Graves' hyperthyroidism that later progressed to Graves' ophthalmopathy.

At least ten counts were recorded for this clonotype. This CDR3 reads CSASTADLPQHF. CDR3 coding DNA: TGCAGTGCTAGTACAGCGGATTTGCCCCAGCATTTT. The V call is TRBV20-1, the J call TRBJ1-5; no firm D call. Trimming stripped 3 bases from V and 9 bases from J, with 12 bases between. CDR3 length equals 12 residues. Germline V gives CDR1 DFQATT, CDR2 SNEGSKA (reference sequence).

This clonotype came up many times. The CDR3 DNA reads TGTGCCAGCAGTTTCACCGACGAGCAGTACTTC. Translation: CASSFTDEQYF. The V call is TRBV28, the J call TRBJ2-7; unclear D gene. V was shortened by 3 bases and J by 5 bases, with 5 bases between the two germline ends. Germline CDR1 MDHEN, CDR2 SYDVKM. The CDR3 is 11 amino acids.

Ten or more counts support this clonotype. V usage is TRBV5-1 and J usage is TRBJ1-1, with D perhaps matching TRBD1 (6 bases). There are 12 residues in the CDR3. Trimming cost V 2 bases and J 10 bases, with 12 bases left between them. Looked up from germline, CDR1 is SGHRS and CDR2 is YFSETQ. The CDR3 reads CASSFDRRGAFF. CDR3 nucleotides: TGCGCCAGCAGCTTTGACAGGAGGGGAGCTTTCTTT.

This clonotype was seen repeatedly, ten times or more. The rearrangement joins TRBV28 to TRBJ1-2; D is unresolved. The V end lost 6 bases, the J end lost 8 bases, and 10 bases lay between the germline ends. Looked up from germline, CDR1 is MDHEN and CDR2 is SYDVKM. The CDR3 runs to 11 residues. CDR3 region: CASRETWGYTF. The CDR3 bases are TGTGCCAGCAGGGAAACTTGGGGCTACACCTTC.

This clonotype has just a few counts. The CDR3 bases are TGTGCCAGCAGTTTGATGGGTGGGGGGGGGGAGACCCAGTACTTC. Its protein is CASSLMGGGGETQYF. The V and J genes are TRBV27 and TRBJ2-5; 7 bases align to TRBD2. J lost 5 bases, V lost 3 bases, and 9 bases had no gene match. CDR1 and CDR2 from the germline V gene are MNHEY and SMNVEV (reference sequence). The CDR3 is 15 amino acids.

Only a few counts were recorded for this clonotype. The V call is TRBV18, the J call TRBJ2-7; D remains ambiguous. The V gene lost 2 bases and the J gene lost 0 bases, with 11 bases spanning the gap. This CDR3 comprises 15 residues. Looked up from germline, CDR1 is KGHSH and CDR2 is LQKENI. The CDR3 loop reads CASSPRGRSSYEQYF. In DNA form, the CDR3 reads TGTGCCAGCTCACCAAGAGGACGAAGCTCCTACGAGCAGTACTTC.

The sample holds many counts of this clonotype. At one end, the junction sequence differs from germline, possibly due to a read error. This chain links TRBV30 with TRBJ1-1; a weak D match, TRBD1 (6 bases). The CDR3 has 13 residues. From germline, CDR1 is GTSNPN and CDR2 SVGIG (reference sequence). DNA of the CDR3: TGTGCCCGGAGGGGGGCTGAGAACACTGAAGCTTTCTTT. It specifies CARRGAENTEAFF.

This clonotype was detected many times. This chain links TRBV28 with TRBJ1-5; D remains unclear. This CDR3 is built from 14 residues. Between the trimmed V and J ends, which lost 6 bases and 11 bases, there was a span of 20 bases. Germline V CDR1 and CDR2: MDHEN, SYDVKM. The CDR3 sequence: CASSAPDGDRAQHF. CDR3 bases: TGTGCCAGCAGCGCTCCGGACGGCGATCGAGCCCAGCATTTT.

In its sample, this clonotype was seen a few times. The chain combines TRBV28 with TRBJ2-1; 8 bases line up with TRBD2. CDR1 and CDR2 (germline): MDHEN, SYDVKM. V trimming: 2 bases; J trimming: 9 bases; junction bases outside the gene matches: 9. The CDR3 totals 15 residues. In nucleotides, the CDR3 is TGTGCCAGCAGTTTAGCTGGCACTAGCGGAGGTGAGCAGTTCTTC. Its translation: CASSLAGTSGGEQFF. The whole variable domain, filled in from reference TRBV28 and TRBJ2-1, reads DVKVTQSSRYLVKRTGEKVFLECVQDMDHENMFWYRQDPGLGLRLIYFSYDVKMKEKGDIPEGYSVSREKKERFSLILESASTNQTSMYLCASSLAGTSGGEQFFGPGTRLTVL.

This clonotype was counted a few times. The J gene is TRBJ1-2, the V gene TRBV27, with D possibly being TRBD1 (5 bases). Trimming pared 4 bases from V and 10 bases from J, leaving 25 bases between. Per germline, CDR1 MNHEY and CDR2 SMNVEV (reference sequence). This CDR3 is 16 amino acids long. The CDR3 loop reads CASSSPAGPGLVDYTF. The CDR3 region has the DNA TGTGCCAGCAGTTCCCCTGCCGGGCCAGGGCTCGTTGACTACACCTTC.

CDR3 DNA: TGTGCCAGCAGCAACAGGGGGAGCTCCTATAATTCACCCCTCCACTTT. Translating gives CASSNRGSSYNSPLHF. The chain is built from TRBV28 and TRBJ1-6; TRBD1 matches at 8 bases. Trimming removed 6 bases from V and 0 bases from J; junction bases left unmatched: 4. The CDR3 extends over 16 amino acids. Germline V lookup: CDR1 MDHEN, CDR2 SYDVKM.

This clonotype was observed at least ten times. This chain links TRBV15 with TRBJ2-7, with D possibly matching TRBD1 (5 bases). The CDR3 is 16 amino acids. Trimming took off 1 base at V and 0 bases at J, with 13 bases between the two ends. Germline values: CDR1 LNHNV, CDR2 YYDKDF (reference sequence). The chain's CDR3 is CATSRAQGTYSYEQYF. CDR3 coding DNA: TGTGCCACCAGCAGAGCCCAGGGCACCTACTCCTACGAGCAGTACTTC.

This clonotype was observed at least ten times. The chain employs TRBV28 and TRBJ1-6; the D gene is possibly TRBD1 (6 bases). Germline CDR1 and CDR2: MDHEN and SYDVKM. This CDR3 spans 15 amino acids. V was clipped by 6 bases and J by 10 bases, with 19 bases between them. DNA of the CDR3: TGTGCCAGCAGCCTTGGACAGATGCAAGACTCACCCCTCCACTTT. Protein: CASSLGQMQDSPLHF.

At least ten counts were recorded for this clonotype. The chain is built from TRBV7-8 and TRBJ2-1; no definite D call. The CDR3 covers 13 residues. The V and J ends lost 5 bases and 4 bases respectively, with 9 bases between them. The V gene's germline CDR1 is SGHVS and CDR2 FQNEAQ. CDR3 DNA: TGTGCCAGCAGCCCCGTTAGTTACAATGAGCAGTTCTTC. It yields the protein CASSPVSYNEQFF. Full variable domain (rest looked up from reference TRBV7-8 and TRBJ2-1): GAGVSQSPRYKVAKRGQDVALRCDPISGHVSLFWYQQALGQGPEFLTYFQNEAQLDKSGLPSDRFFAERPEGSVSTLKIQRTQQEDSAVYLCASSPVSYNEQFFGPGTRLTVL.

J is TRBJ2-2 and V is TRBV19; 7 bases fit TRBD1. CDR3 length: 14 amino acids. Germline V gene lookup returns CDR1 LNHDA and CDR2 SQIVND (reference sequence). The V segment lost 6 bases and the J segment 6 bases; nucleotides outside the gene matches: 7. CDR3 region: CASRRQGEAGELFF. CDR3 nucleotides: TGTGCCAGTAGACGACAGGGTGAGGCCGGGGAGCTGTTTTTT.

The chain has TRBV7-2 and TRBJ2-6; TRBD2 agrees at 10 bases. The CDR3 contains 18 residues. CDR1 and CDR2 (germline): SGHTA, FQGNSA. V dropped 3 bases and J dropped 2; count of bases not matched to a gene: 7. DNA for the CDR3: TGTGCCAGCAGCTTTATGCCTAGCGGGAGACCTGGGGCCAACGTCCTGACTTTC. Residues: CASSFMPSGRPGANVLTF.

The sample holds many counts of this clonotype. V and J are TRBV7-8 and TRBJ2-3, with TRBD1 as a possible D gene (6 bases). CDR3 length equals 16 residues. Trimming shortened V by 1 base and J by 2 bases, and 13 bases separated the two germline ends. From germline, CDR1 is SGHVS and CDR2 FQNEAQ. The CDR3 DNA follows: TGTGCCAGCAGCTTAGTGGACAGATCCTACACAGATACGCAGTATTTT. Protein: CASSLVDRSYTDTQYF. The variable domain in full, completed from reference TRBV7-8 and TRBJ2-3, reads GAGVSQSPRYKVAKRGQDVALRCDPISGHVSLFWYQQALGQGPEFLTYFQNEAQLDKSGLPSDRFFAERPEGSVSTLKIQRTQQEDSAVYLCASSLVDRSYTDTQYFGPGTRLTVL.

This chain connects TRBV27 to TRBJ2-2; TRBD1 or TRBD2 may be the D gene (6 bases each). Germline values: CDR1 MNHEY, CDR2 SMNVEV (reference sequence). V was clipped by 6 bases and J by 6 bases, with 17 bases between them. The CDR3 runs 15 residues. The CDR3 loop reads CASSLAVGGPGELFF. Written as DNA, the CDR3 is TGTGCCAGCAGCTTAGCGGTTGGGGGGCCCGGGGAGCTGTTTTTT.

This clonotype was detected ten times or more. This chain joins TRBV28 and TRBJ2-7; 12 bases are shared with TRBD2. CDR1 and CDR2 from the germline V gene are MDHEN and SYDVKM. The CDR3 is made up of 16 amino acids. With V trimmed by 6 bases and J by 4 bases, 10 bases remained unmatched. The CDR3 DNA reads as TGTGCCAGCAGCTTCATGCCGGGACTAGCGGGTTACGAGCAGTACTTC. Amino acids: CASSFMPGLAGYEQYF.

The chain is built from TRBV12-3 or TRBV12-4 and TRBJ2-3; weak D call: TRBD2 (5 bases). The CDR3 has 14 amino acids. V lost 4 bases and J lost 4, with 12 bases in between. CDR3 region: CASSWSYGADTQYF. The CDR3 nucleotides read TGTGCCAGCAGTTGGAGTTACGGGGCAGATACGCAGTATTTT.

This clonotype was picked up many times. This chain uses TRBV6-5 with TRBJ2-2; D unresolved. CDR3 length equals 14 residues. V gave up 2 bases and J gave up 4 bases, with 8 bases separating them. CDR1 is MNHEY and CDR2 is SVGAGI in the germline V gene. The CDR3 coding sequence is TGTGCCAGCAGTTACGGCGGTCCCACCGGGGAGCTGTTTTTT. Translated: CASSYGGPTGELFF.

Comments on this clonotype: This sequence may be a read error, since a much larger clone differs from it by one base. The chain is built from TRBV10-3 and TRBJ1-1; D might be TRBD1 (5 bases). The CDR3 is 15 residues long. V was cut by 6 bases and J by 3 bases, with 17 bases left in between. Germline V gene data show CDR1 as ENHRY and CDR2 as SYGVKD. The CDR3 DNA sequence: TGTGCCATCAGGGGGACGGCCGAGCTGCACACTGAAGCTTTCTTT. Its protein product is CAIRGTAELHTEAFF.

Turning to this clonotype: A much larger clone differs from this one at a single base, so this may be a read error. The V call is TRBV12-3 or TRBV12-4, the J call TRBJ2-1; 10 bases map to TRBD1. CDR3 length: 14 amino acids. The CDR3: CASSHSGQGNAQFF. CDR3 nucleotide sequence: TGTGCCAGCAGCCACTCGGGACAGGGGAATGCGCAGTTCTTC.

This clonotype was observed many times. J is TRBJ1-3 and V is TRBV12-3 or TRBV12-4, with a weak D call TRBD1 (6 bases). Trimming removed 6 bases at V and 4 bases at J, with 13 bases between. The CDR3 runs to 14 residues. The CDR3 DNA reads TGTGCCAGCAGCACGGACAGACGCGGAAACACCATATATTTT. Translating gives CASSTDRRGNTIYF.

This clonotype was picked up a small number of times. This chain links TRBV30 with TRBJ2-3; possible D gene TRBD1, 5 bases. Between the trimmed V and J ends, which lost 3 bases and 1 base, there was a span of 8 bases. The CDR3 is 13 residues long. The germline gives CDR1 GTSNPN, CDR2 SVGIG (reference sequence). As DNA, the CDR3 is TGTGCCTGGAGGGAGACAGGCACAGATACGCAGTATTTT. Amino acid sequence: CAWRETGTDTQYF.

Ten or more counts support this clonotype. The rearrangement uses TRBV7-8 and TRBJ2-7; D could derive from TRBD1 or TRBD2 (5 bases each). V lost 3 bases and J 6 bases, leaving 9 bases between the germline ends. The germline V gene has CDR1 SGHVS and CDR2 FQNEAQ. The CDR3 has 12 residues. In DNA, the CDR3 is TGTGCCAGCAGCTTCCCGGGGACCGAGCAGTACTTC. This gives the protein CASSFPGTEQYF. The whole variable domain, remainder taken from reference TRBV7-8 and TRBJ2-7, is GAGVSQSPRYKVAKRGQDVALRCDPISGHVSLFWYQQALGQGPEFLTYFQNEAQLDKSGLPSDRFFAERPEGSVSTLKIQRTQQEDSAVYLCASSFPGTEQYFGPGTRLTVT.